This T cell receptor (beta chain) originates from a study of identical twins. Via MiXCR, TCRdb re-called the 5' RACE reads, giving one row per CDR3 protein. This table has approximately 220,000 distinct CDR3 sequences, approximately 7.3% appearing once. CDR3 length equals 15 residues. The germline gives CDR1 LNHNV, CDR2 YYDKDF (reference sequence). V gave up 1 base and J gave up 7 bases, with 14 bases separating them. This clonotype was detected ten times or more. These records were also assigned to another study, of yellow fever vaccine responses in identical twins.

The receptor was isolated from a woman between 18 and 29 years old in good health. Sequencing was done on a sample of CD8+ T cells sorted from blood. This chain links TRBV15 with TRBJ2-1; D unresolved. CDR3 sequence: CATSRVPLLRNEQFF. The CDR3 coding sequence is TGTGCCACCAGCAGAGTGCCTCTTCTTCGGAATGAGCAGTTCTTC. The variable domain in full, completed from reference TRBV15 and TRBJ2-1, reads DAMVIQNPRYQVTQFGKPVTLSCSQTLNHNVMYWYQQKSSQAPKLLFHYYDKDFNNEADTPDNFQSRRPNTSFCFLDIRSPGLGDTAMYLCATSRVPLLRNEQFFGPGTRLTVL.